The rows below give T cell receptor beta chains drawn from one sample of a study of OX40 agonist ivuxolimab in advanced cancers. Libraries were prepared by immunoSEQ multiplex PCR; TCRdb keeps only in-frame clonotypes and omits some of them. This sample carries 60,000 to 75,000 clones, roughly 80% of them seen once, and the ten largest clones take 0.8% to 1.1%. The sequences come from CD4+ or CD8+ T cells sorted from blood, collected in a trial of the OX40 agonist ivuxolimab. These receptors originate from an adult with an advanced solid tumor such as melanoma, head and neck, liver or kidney cancer. Both conserved end residues are part of each CDR3. The D gene is left open where the match is weak. The size field is filled for only some rows; it gives once, few, many or a size class.

>TRBV18|TRBJ1-2|NA|NA
TGTGCCAGCTCACCCTGGACAGACTATGGCTACACCTTC
CASSPWTDYGYTF
>TRBV27|TRBJ1-2|NA|NA
TGTGCCAGCAGTAAACAGGGCCCCCCTGGCTACACCTTC
CASSKQGPPGYTF
>TRBV11-2|TRBJ2-1|NA|NA
TGTGCCAGCAGCTTATTTGGGGCTAGCGTCGGGGGTGAGCAGTTCTTC
CASSLFGASVGGEQFF
>TRBV2|TRBJ1-3|NA|NA
TGTGCCAGCAGAGAGAGCTCTGGAAACACCATATATTTT
CASRESSGNTIYF
>TRBV11-2|TRBJ1-2|NA|NA
TGTGCCAGCAGCTTAGATAGATATGGCTACACCTTC
CASSLDRYGYTF
>TRBV27|TRBJ1-2|NA|NA
TGTGCCAGCAGTTTGCAGGGCTATGGCTACACCTTC
CASSLQGYGYTF
>TRBV28|TRBJ2-6|NA|NA
TGTGCCAGCAGACGACGAGGGGGGATATCTGGGGCCAACGTCCTGACTTTC
CASRRRGGISGANVLTF
>TRBV14|TRBJ2-7|few|NA
TGTGCCAGCAGCCAAGGTACACCACCCTACGAGCAGTACTTC
CASSQGTPPYEQYF
>TRBV7-8|TRBJ2-1|NA|TRBD2
TGTGCCAGCAGCTTAACCGACCCGTTCAGGTCGGGGGGGCAGAACAATGAGCAGTTCTTC
CASSLTDPFRSGGQNNEQFF
>TRBV5-1|TRBJ1-2|few|NA
TGCGCCAGCAGCTTGGAGGCAGGCGGACCCCTACGTGGGGGCTACACCTTC
CASSLEAGGPLRGGYTF
>TRBV11-3|TRBJ2-7|once|TRBD2
TGTGCCAGCAGCCCAGGACTAGCGGGGGATCGGCAGTACTTC
CASSPGLAGDRQYF
>TRBV7-6|TRBJ1-2|NA|TRBD1
TGTGCCAGCAGCTTAGGCGCCGACAGGGGCTATGGCTACACCTTC
CASSLGADRGYGYTF
>TRBV27|TRBJ2-3|NA|NA
TGTGCCAGCAGCCCCACCGGATGGGGGACGGGGACAGATACGCAGTATTTT
CASSPTGWGTGTDTQYF
>TRBV19|TRBJ2-3|NA|TRBD2
TGTGCCAGTAGTACCCCGGGAGGTACGCAGTATTTT
CASSTPGGTQYF
>TRBV27|TRBJ1-6|NA|TRBD1
TGTGCCACCCGGGACAGTTCCTATAATTCACCCCTCCACTTT
CATRDSSYNSPLHF
>TRBV30|TRBJ1-2|once|NA
TGTGCCTGGACCACAGTAGTTAACTATGGCTACACCTTC
CAWTTVVNYGYTF
>TRBV7-9|TRBJ2-7|NA|NA
TGTGCCAGCAGCCAGGGGGGGTCCGTTTACGAGCAGTACTTC
CASSQGGSVYEQYF
>TRBV6-1|TRBJ1-1|few|NA
TGTGCCAGCAGTGAAACCGGCCCCACTGAAGCTTTCTTT
CASSETGPTEAFF
>TRBV29-1|TRBJ1-2|NA|NA
TGCAGCACCCGGCCAGCGGCTTATTCTGGCTACACCTTC
CSTRPAAYSGYTF
>TRBV18|TRBJ2-7|NA|NA
TGTGCCAGCTCACCAGAGAGGGGACAATACGAGCAGTACTTC
CASSPERGQYEQYF
>TRBV11-2|TRBJ2-7|NA|NA
TGTGCCAGCAGCTTAGATTACGAGCAGTACTTC
CASSLDYEQYF
>TRBV10-3|TRBJ1-5|NA|TRBD1
TGTGCCATCAGTGACCCCGGGACAGGGGGGGGTCAGCCCCAGCATTTT
CAISDPGTGGGQPQHF
>TRBV19|TRBJ2-7|NA|NA
TGTGCCAGTAGTATTTTCTTTTTGAGCTCCTACGAGCAGTACTTC
CASSIFFLSSYEQYF
>TRBV27|TRBJ2-5|once|NA
TGTGCCAGCAGTTCCCACCGACCCCAGGAAACGAGTCAAGAGACCCAGTACTTC
CASSSHRPQETSQETQYF
>TRBV6-5|TRBJ1-6|NA|NA
TGTGCCAGCAGATATCAGGATTCACCCCTCCACTTT
CASRYQDSPLHF
>TRBV18|TRBJ1-6|NA|NA
TGTGCCAGCTCACCCGGTAAAGGGGGGAATTCACCCCTCCACTTT
CASSPGKGGNSPLHF
>TRBV28|TRBJ2-2|NA|NA
TGTGCCAGCAGTTTCCCGACAGAATTGACATATTCCCCGCCCGGGGAGCTGTTTTTT
CASSFPTELTYSPPGELFF
>TRBV9|TRBJ1-5|NA|NA
TGTGCCAGCAGCATCGACGAGGGATTCAATCAGCCCCAGCATTTT
CASSIDEGFNQPQHF
>TRBV7-9|TRBJ1-1|NA|TRBD1
TGTGCCAGCAGCTTTACAGGGGTGAACACTGAAGCTTTCTTT
CASSFTGVNTEAFF
>TRBV5-1|TRBJ1-3|NA|TRBD1
TGCGCCAGCAGTTCTAACCCACAGGGGGCTGGAAACACCATATATTTT
CASSSNPQGAGNTIYF
>TRBV18|TRBJ1-1|NA|TRBD1
TGTGCCAGCTCCCGGACAGGGGGCGTTGAAGCTTTCTTT
CASSRTGGVEAFF
>TRBV5-6|TRBJ1-4|NA|NA
TGTGCCAGCAGCTTGTCAGGGCTTAATGAAAAACTGTTTTTT
CASSLSGLNEKLFF
>TRBV6-1|TRBJ2-5|few|NA
TGTGCCAGCAGCGGACTTCAGGGAGAGGGGTACTTC
CASSGLQGEGYF
>TRBV12-5|TRBJ2-1|NA|TRBD2
TGTGCTAGTGGTTTGACTAGCGGGGGGGCATACGAGCAGTTCTTC
CASGLTSGGAYEQFF
>TRBV19|TRBJ1-5|NA|NA
TGTGCCAGTAGTCCGGTAAGGCCGTGGAATCAGCCCCAGCATTTT
CASSPVRPWNQPQHF
>TRBV7-9|TRBJ1-1|NA|NA
TGTGCCAGCAGCTACTCGGCGGAGGGGTCTGAAGCTTTCTTT
CASSYSAEGSEAFF
>TRBV10-2|TRBJ1-6|NA|TRBD1
TGCGCCAGCAGTCGTGGTGGGCAGGGGGATTCACCCCTCCACTTT
CASSRGGQGDSPLHF
>TRBV6-4|TRBJ2-3|NA|NA
TGTGCCAGCAGTGTAGAGACATCCACAGATACGCAGTATTTT
CASSVETSTDTQYF
>TRBV18|TRBJ2-5|once|TRBD1
TGTGCCAGTTCCCGCGACAGGGGTCAAGAGACCCAGTACTTC
CASSRDRGQETQYF
>TRBV5-1|TRBJ2-5|NA|TRBD2
TGCGCCAGCAGCTTCGGGACTAGCGGGGGGGCGAGGGAGACCCAGTACTTC
CASSFGTSGGARETQYF
>TRBV5-5|TRBJ2-6|once|NA
TGTGCCAACACACAGGGTCCTGGGGCCAACGTCCTGACTTTC
CANTQGPGANVLTF
>TRBV28|TRBJ1-2|once|NA
TGTGCCAGCAGCCCGTACGGGACGGGTAACTATGGCTACACCTTC
CASSPYGTGNYGYTF
>TRBV10-1|TRBJ2-2|NA|NA
TGCGCCACTTCGACAGGAGGCACCGGGGAGCTGTTTTTT
CATSTGGTGELFF
>TRBV5-1|TRBJ1-1|NA|NA
TGCGCCAGCAGCAAACAGGGAGAGGGCACTGAAGCTTTCTTT
CASSKQGEGTEAFF
>TRBV7-2|TRBJ1-2|NA|NA
TGTGCCAGCAGCTTAACGAACTATGGCTACACCTTC
CASSLTNYGYTF
>TRBV5-2|TRBJ1-3|NA|NA
TGTGCCAGCAGCTTAGGGGGACAAATATCTGGAAACACCATATATTTT
CASSLGGQISGNTIYF
>TRBV5-4|TRBJ2-1|NA|NA
TGTGCCACCGCACCTCGGGCGGGACCACCTTACAATGAGCAGTTCTTC
CATAPRAGPPYNEQFF
>TRBV7-7|TRBJ2-1|NA|NA
TGTGCCAGCAGCCTATACGGGGCCCATGAGCAGTTCTTC
CASSLYGAHEQFF
>TRBV28|TRBJ1-5|NA|NA
TGTGCCAGCAGGGGTTGGACAGACAATCAGCCCCAGCATTTT
CASRGWTDNQPQHF
>TRBV2|TRBJ1-5|NA|NA
TGTGCCAGCCGGCAGGGGAGCACCGGGAATCAGCCCCAGCATTTT
CASRQGSTGNQPQHF
>TRBV5-1|TRBJ1-2|NA|NA
TGCGCCAGCAGCCCATGGACAGCCCAAGACGATGGCTACACCTTC
CASSPWTAQDDGYTF
>TRBV19|TRBJ1-6|NA|NA
TGTGCCAGTAATGAGTTCAATTCACCCCTCCACTTT
CASNEFNSPLHF
>TRBV5-8|TRBJ1-4|NA|TRBD1
TGTGCCAGCAGCACCGGGACAGGGGCTTTTAATGAAAAACTGTTTTTT
CASSTGTGAFNEKLFF
>TRBV28|TRBJ2-2|NA|NA
TGTGCCAGCAGTTTAGGAACAGGGAAGGGGACCGGGGAGCTGTTTTTT
CASSLGTGKGTGELFF
>TRBV10-1|TRBJ1-5|NA|NA
TGCGCCAGCAGCCTACGGGGGGAGCCCCAGCATTTT
CASSLRGEPQHF
>TRBV7-2|TRBJ2-7|NA|NA
TGTGCCAGCAGCCAGGGTGGCGGTGGGCGGGGAGCCTACGAGCAGTACTTC
CASSQGGGGRGAYEQYF
>TRBV7-8|TRBJ1-2|once|TRBD1
TGTGCCAGCAGCGTCACGGGACAGGGGAAAGCCGGTGGCTACACCTTC
CASSVTGQGKAGGYTF
>TRBV7-9|TRBJ1-5|NA|NA
TGTGCCAGCAGCTTGGCGGGTTATAGCAATCAGCCCCAGCATTTT
CASSLAGYSNQPQHF
>TRBV5-1|TRBJ2-1|NA|NA
TGCGCCAGCAGTGAGACAGGGAGGGGCAATGAGCAGTTCTTC
CASSETGRGNEQFF